This is a list of T cell receptor beta chains from one sample in a study of shared clonotypes between healthy human individuals. Data came from immunoSEQ multiplex PCR; TCRdb stores just in-frame clones and leaves some out. The sample has fewer than 1.6 million clones; around 98.5% are singletons. Material: naive CD4+ T cells sorted from blood. The receptors originated from a man aged 25-40 years in good health. Both conserved end residues are part of each CDR3. Each record gives: J gene, V gene, D gene, CDR3 protein. The D gene is left open where the match is weak.

>TRBJ1-2|TRBV30|-
CALLRVKGANYGYTF
>TRBJ1-1|TRBV2|-
CASSELLQLNTEAFF
>TRBJ2-7|TRBV4-1|-
CASSRLGDYEQYF
>TRBJ1-2|TRBV7-2|TRBD1
CASSFGAGGRYGYTF
>TRBJ2-7|TRBV15|-
CATSRDTYYEQYF
>TRBJ2-1|TRBV19|-
CASSIATATGEQFF
>TRBJ2-1|TRBV7-9|TRBD2
CASSRSLAGDLLSYNEQFF
>TRBJ1-1|TRBV5-1|-
CASSLDGSANTEAFF
>TRBJ2-7|TRBV6-1|TRBD1
CASSATGGPYEQYF
>TRBJ2-1|TRBV11-2|TRBD2
CASSGGGPGEQFF
>TRBJ2-2|TRBV11-2|TRBD2
CASISKIAGTNTGELFF
>TRBJ2-5|TRBV7-9|-
CASSLVRGGETQYF
>TRBJ2-1|TRBV6-5|-
CASSYAGSHYNEQFF
>TRBJ2-2|TRBV29-1|TRBD2
CSVGSLAGDSNTGELFF
>TRBJ1-5|TRBV6-1|-
CASSGQVRVNSNQPQHF
>TRBJ2-1|TRBV28|TRBD2
CASSREGPYNEQFF
>TRBJ1-2|TRBV29-1|TRBD1
CSVLGQIDDYGYTF
>TRBJ1-1|TRBV12-5|-
CASGPDNTEAFF
>TRBJ1-3|TRBV9|-
CASSVGGTGNTIYF
>TRBJ2-1|TRBV7-8|-
CASSLFLDSSSYNEQFF
>TRBJ2-1|TRBV29-1|-
CSVTYNEQFF
>TRBJ1-5|TRBV28|TRBD1
CAIRGTNQPQHF